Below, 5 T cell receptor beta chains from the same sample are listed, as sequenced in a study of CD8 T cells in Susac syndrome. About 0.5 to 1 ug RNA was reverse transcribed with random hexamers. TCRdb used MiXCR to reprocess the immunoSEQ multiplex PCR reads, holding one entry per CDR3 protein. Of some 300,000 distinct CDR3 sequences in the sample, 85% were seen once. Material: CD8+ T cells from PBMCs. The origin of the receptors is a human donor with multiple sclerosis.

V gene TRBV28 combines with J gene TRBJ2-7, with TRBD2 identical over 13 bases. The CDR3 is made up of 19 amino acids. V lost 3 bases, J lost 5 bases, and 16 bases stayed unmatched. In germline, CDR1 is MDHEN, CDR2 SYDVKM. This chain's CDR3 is CASSFSGLAGEYSTDEQYF. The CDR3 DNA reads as TGTGCCAGCAGTTTTTCCGGACTAGCGGGAGAGTACAGTACGGACGAGCAGTACTTC. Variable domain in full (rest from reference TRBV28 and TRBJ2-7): DVKVTQSSRYLVKRTGEKVFLECVQDMDHENMFWYRQDPGLGLRLIYFSYDVKMKEKGDIPEGYSVSREKKERFSLILESASTNQTSMYLCASSFSGLAGEYSTDEQYFGPGTRLTVT.

The CDR3 nucleotides are TGCGCCAGCAGCTTGGAGGTCGGCGCGGGAGGGAGGCATCGCGAGACCCAGTACTTC. Its protein product is CASSLEVGAGGRHRETQYF. The chain employs TRBV5-1 and TRBJ2-5; 9 bases agree with TRBD2. The V gene end was trimmed by 0 bases and the J gene end by 5 bases; junction bases not matched to a gene: 17. The CDR3 covers 19 residues. Germline V gene lookup returns CDR1 SGHRS and CDR2 YFSETQ.

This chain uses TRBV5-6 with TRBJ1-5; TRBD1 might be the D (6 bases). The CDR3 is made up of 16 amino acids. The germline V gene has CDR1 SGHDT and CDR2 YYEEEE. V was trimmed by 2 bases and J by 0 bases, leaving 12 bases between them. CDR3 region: CASSFGTTVSNQPQHF. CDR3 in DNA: TGTGCCAGCAGCTTCGGGACAACCGTTAGCAATCAGCCCCAGCATTTT. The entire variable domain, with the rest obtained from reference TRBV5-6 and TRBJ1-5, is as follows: DAGVTQSPTHLIKTRGQQVTLRCSPKSGHDTVSWYQQALGQGPQFIFQYYEEEERQRGNFPDRFSGHQFPNYSSELNVNALLLGDSALYLCASSFGTTVSNQPQHFGDGTRLSIL.

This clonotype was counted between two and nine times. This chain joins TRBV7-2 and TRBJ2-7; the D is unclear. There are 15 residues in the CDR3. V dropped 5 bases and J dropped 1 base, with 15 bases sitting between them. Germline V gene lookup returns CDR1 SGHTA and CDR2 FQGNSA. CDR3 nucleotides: TGTGCCAGCAGCCAAGCCATTGGAACGTCCTACGAGCAGTACTTC. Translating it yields CASSQAIGTSYEQYF. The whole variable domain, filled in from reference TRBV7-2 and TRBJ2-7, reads GAGVSQSPSNKVTEKGKDVELRCDPISGHTALYWYRQSLGQGLEFLIYFQGNSAPDKSGLPSDRFSAERTGGSVSTLTIQRTQQEDSAVYLCASSQAIGTSYEQYFGPGTRLTVT.

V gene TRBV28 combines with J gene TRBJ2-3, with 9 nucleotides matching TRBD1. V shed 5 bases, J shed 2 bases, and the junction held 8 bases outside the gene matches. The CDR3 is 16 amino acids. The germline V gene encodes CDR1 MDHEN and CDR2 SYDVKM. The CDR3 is CASSPRTGAFTDTQYF. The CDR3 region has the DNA TGTGCCAGCAGTCCTCGGACAGGGGCTTTCACAGATACGCAGTATTTT.